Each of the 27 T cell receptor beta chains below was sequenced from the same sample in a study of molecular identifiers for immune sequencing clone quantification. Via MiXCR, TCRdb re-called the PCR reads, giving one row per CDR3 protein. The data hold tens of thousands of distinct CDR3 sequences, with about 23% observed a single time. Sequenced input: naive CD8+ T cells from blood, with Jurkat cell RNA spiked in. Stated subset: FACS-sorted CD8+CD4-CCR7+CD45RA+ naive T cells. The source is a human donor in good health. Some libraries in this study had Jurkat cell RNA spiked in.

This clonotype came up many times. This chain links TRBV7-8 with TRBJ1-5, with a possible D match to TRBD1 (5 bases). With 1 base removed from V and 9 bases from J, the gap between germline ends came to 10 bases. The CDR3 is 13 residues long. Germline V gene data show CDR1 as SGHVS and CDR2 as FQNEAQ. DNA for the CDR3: TGTGCCAGCAGCTTAGTGGGGGGTCGGCCCCAGCATTTT. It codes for CASSLVGGRPQHF.

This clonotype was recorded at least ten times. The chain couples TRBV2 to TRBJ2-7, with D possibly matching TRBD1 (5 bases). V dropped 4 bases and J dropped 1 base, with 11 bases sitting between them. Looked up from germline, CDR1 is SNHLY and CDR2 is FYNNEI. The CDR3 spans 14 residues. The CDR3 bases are TGTGCCAGCAGTGGTCTCGACAGTTCCTACGAGCAGTACTTC. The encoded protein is CASSGLDSSYEQYF.

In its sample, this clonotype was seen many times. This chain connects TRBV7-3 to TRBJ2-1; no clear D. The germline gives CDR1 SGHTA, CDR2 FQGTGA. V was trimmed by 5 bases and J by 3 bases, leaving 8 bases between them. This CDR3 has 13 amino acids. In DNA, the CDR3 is TGTGCCAGCAGCCCCCCCAGCTACAATGAGCAGTTCTTC. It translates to CASSPPSYNEQFF.

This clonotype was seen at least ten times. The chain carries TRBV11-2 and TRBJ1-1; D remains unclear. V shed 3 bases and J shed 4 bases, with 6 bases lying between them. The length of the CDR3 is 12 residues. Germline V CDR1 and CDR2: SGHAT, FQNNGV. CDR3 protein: CASSLGITEAFF. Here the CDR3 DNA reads TGTGCCAGCAGCTTGGGTATCACTGAAGCTTTCTTT.

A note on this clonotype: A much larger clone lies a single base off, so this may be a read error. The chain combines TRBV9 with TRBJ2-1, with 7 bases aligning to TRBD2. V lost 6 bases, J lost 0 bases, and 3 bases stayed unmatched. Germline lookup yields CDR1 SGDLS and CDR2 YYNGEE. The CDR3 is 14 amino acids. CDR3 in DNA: TGTGCCAGCAACACGGGGGGCTCCTACAATGAGCAGTTCTTC. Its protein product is CASNTGGSYNEQFF.

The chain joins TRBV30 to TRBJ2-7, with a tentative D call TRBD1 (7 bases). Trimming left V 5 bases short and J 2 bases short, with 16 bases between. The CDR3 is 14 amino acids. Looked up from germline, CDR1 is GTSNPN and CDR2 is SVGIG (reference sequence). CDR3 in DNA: TGTGCCTGGGGAGGGGACAGTTCGACCTACGAGCAGTACTTC. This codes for CAWGGDSSTYEQYF.

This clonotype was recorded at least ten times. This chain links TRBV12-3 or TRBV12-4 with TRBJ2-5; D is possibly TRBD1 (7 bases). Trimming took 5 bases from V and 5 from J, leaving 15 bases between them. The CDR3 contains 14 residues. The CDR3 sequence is CASSTTGTWETQYF. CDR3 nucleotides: TGTGCCAGCAGTACGACAGGGACTTGGGAGACCCAGTACTTC.

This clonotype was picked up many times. Written as DNA, the CDR3 is TGCAGCACCGCCCTACAGGTCCCGGGCGAGCAGTACTTC. Its translation: CSTALQVPGEQYF. J is TRBJ2-7 and V is TRBV29-1; D possibly corresponds to TRBD1 (5 bases). Germline V gene data show CDR1 as SQVTM and CDR2 as ANQGSEA. Between the trimmed V and J ends, which lost 8 bases and 6 bases, there was a span of 20 bases. CDR3 length: 13 residues.

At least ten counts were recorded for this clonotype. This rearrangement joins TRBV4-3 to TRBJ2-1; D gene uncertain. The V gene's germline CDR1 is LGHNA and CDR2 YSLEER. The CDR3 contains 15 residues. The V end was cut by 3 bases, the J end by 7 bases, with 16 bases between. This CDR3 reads CASSQSRWVRNEQFF. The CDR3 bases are TGCGCCAGCAGCCAGAGTAGGTGGGTGCGGAATGAGCAGTTCTTC.

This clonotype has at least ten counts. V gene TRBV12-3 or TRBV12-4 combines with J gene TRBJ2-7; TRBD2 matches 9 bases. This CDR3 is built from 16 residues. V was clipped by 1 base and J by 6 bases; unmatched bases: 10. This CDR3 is CASSLEPPGLALEQYF. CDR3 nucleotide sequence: TGTGCCAGCAGTTTAGAGCCTCCGGGACTAGCACTCGAGCAGTACTTC.

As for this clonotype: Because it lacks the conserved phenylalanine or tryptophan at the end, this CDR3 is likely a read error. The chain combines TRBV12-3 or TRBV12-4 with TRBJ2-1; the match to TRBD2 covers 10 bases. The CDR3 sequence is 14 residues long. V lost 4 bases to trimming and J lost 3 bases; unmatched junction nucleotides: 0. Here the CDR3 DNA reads TGTGCCAGCAGTTCTAGCGGGGGCTACAATGAGCAGTTCTCC. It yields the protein CASSSSGGYNEQFS.

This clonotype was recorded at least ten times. The CDR3 nucleotides read TGTGCCAGCAGCGGTAGCGGATACACAGATACGCAGTATTTT. Translation: CASSGSGYTDTQYF. V usage is TRBV9 and J usage is TRBJ2-3; possible D gene TRBD2, 6 bases. The CDR3 is 14 amino acids. The germline V and J ends were trimmed by 3 bases and 2 bases, with 10 bases remaining between them. Germline assignment: CDR1 SGDLS and CDR2 YYNGEE.

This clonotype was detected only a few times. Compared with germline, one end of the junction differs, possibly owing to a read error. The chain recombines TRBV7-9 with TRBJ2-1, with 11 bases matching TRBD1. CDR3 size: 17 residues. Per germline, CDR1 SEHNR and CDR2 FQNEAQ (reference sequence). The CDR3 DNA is TGTGCCAGCAGCTTATCGGGACAGGGGGTGCCCTACAATGTGCAGTTCTTC. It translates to CASSLSGQGVPYNVQFF.

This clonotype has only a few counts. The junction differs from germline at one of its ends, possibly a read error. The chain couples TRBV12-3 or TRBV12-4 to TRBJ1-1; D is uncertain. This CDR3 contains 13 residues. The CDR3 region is CACSSSGYTEAFF. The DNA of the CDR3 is TGTGCCTGCAGTTCCTCGGGTTACACTGAAGCTTTCTTT.

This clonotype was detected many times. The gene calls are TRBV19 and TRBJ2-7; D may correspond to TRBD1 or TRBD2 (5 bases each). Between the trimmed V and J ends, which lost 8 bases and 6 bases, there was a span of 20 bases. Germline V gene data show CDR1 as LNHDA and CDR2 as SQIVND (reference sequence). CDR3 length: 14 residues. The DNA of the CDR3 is TGTGCCAGTGCCGTGGGACCGAGGGCCTCCGAGCAGTACTTC. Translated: CASAVGPRASEQYF. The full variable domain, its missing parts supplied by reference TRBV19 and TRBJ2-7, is DGGITQSPKYLFRKEGQNVTLSCEQNLNHDAMYWYRQDPGQGLRLIYYSQIVNDFQKGDIAEGYSVSREKKESFPLTVTSAQKNPTAFYLCASAVGPRASEQYFGPGTRLTVT.

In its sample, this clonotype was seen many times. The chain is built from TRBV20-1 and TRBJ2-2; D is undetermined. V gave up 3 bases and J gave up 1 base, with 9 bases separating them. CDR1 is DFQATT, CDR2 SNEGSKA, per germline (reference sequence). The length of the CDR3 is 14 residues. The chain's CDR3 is CSARVRLNTGELFF. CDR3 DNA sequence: TGCAGTGCTAGGGTCAGGCTGAACACCGGGGAGCTGTTTTTT.

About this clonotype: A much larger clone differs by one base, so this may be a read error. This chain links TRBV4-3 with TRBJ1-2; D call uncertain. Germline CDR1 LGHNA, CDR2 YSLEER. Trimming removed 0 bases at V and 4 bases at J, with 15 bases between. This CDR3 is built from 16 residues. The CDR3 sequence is CASSQDLARRSYGYTF. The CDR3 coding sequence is TGCGCCAGCAGCCAAGATCTCGCAAGGAGAAGCTATGGCTACACCTTC.

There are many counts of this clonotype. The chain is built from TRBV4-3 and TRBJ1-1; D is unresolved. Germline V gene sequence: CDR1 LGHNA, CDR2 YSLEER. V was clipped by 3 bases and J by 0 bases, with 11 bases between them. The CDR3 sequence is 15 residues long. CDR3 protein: CASSQQTWMNTEAFF. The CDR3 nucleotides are TGCGCCAGCAGCCAGCAGACATGGATGAACACTGAAGCTTTCTTT.

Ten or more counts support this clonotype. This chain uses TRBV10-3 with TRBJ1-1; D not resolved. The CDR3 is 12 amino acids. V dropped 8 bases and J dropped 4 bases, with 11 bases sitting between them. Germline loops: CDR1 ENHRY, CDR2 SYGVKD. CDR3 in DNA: TGTGCCATCCAGACAATTCCCACTGAAGCTTTCTTT. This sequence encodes CAIQTIPTEAFF.

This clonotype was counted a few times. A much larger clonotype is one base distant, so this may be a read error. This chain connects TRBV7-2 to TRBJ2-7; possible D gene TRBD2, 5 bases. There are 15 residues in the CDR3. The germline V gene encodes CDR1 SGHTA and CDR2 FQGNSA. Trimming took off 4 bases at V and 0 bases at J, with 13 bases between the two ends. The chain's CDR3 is CASSSDGESSYEQYF. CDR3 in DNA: TGTGCCAGCAGCTCCGACGGGGAGAGCTCCTACGAGCAGTACTTC.

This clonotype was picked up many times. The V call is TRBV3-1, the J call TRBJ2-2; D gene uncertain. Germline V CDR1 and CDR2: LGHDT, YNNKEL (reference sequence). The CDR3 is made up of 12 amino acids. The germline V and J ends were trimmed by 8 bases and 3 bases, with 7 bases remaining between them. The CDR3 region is CASLRDTGELFF. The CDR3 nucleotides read TGTGCCAGCCTCAGAGACACCGGGGAGCTGTTTTTT.

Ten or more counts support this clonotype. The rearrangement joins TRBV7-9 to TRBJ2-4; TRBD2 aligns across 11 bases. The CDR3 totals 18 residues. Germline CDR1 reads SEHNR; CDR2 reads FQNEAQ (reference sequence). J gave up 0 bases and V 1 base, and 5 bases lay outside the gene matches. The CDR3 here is CASSLVLAGELAKNIQYF. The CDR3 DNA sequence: TGTGCCAGCAGCTTAGTACTAGCGGGGGAACTAGCCAAAAACATTCAGTACTTC.

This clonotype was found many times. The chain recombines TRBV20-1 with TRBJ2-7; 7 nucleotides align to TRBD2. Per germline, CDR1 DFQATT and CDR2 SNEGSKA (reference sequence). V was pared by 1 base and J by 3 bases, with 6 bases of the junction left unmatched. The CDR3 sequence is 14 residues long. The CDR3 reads CSARAALADYEQYF. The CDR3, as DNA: TGCAGTGCTAGAGCGGCTCTAGCGGACTACGAGCAGTACTTC.

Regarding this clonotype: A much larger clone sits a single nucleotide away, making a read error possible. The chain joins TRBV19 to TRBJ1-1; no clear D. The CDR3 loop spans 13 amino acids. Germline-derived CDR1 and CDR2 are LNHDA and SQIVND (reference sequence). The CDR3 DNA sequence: TGTGCCGGTAGTATCGGAGGGATCACTGAAGCTTTCTTT. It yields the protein CAGSIGGITEAFF. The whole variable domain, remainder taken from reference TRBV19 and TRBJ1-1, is DGGITQSPKYLFRKEGQNVTLSCEQNLNHDAMYWYRQDPGQGLRLIYYSQIVNDFQKGDIAEGYSVSREKKESFPLTVTSAQKNPTAFYLCAGSIGGITEAFFGQGTRLTVV.

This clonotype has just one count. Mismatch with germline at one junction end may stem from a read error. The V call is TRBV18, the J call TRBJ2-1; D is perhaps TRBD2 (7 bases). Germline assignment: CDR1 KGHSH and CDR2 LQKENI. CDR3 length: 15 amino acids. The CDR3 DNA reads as TGTGCCAGCTCCCCAGTGGCGGGGGCCTACAATGCGCAGTTCTTC. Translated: CASSPVAGAYNAQFF. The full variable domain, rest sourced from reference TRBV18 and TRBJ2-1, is NAGVMQNPRHLVRRRGQEARLRCSPMKGHSHVYWYRQLPEEGLKFMVYLQKENIIDESGMPKERFSAEFPKEGPSILRIQQVVRGDSAAYFCASSPVAGAYNAQFFGPGTRLTVL.

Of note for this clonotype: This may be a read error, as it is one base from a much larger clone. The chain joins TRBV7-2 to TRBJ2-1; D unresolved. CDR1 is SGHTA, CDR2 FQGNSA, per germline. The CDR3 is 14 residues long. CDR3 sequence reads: CASSLAGFYNEQIF. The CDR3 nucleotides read TGTGCCAGCAGCTTAGCGGGATTCTACAATGAGCAGATCTTC.

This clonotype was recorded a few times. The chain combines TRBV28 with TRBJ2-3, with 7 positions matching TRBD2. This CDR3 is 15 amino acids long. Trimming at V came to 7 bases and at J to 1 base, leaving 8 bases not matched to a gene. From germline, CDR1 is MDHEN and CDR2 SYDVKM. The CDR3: CASTNRGDRTDTQYF. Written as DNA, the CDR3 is TGTGCCAGCACCAACCGGGGGGACCGCACAGATACGCAGTATTTT.